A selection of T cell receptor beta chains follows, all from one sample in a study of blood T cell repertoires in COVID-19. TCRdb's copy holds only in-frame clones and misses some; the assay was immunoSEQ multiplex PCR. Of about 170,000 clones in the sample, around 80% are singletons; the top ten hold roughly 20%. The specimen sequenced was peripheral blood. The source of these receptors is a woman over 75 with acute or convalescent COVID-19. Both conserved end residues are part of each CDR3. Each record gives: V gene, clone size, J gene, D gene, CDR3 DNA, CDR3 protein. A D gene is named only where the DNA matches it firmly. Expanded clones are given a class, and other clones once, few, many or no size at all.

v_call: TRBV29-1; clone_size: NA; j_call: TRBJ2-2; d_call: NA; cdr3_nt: TGCGCTCGAAAAGGGCAGGGAGGGGAGCTGTTTTTT; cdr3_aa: CARKGQGGELFF
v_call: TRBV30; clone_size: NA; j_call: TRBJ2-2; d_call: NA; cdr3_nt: TGTGCCTGGTTGGAAGCGACCGGGGAGCTGTTTTTT; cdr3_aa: CAWLEATGELFF
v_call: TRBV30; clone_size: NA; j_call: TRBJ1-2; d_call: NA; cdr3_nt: TGTGCCTGGACCTTAGGGGTGGCGGGCTACACCTTC; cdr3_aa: CAWTLGVAGYTF
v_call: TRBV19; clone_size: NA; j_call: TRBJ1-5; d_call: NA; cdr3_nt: TGTGCCAGTAGTATGGGCAGCCGGTTGAGCAATCAGCCCCAGCATTTT; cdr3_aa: CASSMGSRLSNQPQHF
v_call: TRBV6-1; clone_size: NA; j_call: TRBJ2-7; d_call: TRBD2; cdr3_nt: TGTGCCAGCAGTGAAGGACTAGCGGTAACCTACGAGCAGTACTTC; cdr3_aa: CASSEGLAVTYEQYF
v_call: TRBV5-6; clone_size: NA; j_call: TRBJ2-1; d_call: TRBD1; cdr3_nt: TGTGCCAGCAGCTCCGGGACAGGGATGGGCAATGAGCAGTTCTTC; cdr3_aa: CASSSGTGMGNEQFF
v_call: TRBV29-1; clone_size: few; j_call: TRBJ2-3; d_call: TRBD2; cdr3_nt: TGCAGCGTTGAAGACTCCACTAGCGGGAGAACAGATACGCAGTATTTT; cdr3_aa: CSVEDSTSGRTDTQYF
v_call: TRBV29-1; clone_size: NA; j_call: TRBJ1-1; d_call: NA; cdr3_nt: TGCAGCGTTGTCAAGGGCGGGCGGCAGAACACTGAAGCTTTCTTT; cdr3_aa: CSVVKGGRQNTEAFF
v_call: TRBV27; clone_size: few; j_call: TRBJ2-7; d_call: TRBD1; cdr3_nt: TGTGCCAGCAGTGGGAAGACAGGGGACATCCACGAGCAGTACTTC; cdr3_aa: CASSGKTGDIHEQYF
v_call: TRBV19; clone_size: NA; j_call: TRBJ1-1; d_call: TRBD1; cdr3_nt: TGTGCCAGTACCTCACACAGGGGGGGGAACACTGAAGCTTTCTTT; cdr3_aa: CASTSHRGGNTEAFF
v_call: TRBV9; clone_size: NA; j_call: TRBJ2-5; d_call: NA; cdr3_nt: TGTGCCAGCAGCGTAGCCCCCCCCGGAGGCGGTCAAGAGACCCAGTACTTC; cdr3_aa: CASSVAPPGGGQETQYF
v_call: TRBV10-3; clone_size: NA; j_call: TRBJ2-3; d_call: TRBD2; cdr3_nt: TGTGCCATCAGTCCCAGCGGGAGCTCAGATACGCAGTATTTT; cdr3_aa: CAISPSGSSDTQYF
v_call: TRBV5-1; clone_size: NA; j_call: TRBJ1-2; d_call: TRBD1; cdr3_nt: TGCGCCAGCAGCCCCGGACAGGGAAGCTACACCTTC; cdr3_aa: CASSPGQGSYTF
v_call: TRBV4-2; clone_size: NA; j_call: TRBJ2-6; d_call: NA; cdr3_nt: TGTGCCAGCAGCCAAGCCGACTCTCGCTCTGGGGCCAACGTCCTGACTTTC; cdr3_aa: CASSQADSRSGANVLTF
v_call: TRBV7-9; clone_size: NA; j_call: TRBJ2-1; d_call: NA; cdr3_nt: TGTGCCAGCAGCTCGGGGGACCGGGACCTTTACAATGAGCAGTTCTTC; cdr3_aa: CASSSGDRDLYNEQFF
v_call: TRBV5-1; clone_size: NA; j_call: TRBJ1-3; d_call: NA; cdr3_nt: TGCGCCAGCAGCTCTCTCCCGGGGGATAGGCGAGGCTCTGGAAACACCATATATTTT; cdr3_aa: CASSSLPGDRRGSGNTIYF
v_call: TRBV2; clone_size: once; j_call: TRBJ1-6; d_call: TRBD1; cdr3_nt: TGTGCCAGCAGAGCGGACAGGGGGGGAACCTATAATTCACCCCTCCACTTT; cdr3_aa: CASRADRGGTYNSPLHF
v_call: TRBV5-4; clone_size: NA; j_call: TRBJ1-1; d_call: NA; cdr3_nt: TGTGCCAGCAACACACAACTGAACACTGAAGCTTTCTTT; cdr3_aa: CASNTQLNTEAFF
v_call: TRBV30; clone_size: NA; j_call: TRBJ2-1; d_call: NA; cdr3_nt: TGTGCCTGGAGTTCTGACGGGAGCTCCTACAATGAGCAGTTCTTC; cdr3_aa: CAWSSDGSSYNEQFF
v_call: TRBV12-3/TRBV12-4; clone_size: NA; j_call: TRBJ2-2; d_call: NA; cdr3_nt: TGTGCCAGCAGTCAAAGAGTCGCCGGGGAGCTGTTTTTT; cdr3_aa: CASSQRVAGELFF
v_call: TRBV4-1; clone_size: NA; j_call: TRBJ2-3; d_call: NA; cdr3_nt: TGCGCCAGCAGCCAAGATCAAGGACTGAGCACAGATACGCAGTATTTT; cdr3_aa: CASSQDQGLSTDTQYF
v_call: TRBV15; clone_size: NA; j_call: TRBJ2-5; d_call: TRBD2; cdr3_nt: TGTGCCACCAGCAGAGGTTCAGCGGGAAAAGAGACCCAGTACTTC; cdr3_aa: CATSRGSAGKETQYF
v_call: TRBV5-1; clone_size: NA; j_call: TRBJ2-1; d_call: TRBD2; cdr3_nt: TGCGCCAGCAGCGCGGGACTAGCGGAGTACAATGAGCAGTTCTTC; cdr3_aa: CASSAGLAEYNEQFF
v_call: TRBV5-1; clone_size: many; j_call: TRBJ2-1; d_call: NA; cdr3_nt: TGCGCCAGCAGCTTGCTGGCCAGCTCCTACAATGAGCAGTTCTTC; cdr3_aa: CASSLLASSYNEQFF
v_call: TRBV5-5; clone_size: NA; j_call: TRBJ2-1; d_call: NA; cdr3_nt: TGTGCCAGCAGCTTCGGACAAGACTACAATGAGCAGTTCTTC; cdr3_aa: CASSFGQDYNEQFF
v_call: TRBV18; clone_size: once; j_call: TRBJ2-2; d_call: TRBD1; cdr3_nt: TGTGCCAGCTCACCTCCGAGGGTCAGGGGGCTCAACGGGGAGCTGTTTTTT; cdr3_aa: CASSPPRVRGLNGELFF
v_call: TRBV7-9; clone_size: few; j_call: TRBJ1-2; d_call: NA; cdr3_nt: TGTGCCAGCAGCTTAGCAGACGAAGGACAGTCCCAATGGGGCTACACCTTC; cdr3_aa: CASSLADEGQSQWGYTF
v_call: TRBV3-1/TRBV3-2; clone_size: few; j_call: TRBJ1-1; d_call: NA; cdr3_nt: TGTGCCAGCAGCCCTCCTGACAGAAACACTGAAGCTTTCTTT; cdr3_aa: CASSPPDRNTEAFF
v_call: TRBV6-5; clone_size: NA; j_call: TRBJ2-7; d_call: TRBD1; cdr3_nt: TGTGCCAGCAGTTCCGGGACAGGGACCTACGAGCAGTACTTC; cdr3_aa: CASSSGTGTYEQYF
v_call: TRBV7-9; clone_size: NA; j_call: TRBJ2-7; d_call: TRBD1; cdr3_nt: TGTGCCAGCAGCTTAGCCAGGGGGATACCCGAGCAGTACTTC; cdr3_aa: CASSLARGIPEQYF
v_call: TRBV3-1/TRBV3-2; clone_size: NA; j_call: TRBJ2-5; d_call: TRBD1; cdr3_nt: TGTGCCAGCAGCCTCTGGACAGGGGAACCACAAGAGACCCAGTACTTC; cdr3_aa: CASSLWTGEPQETQYF
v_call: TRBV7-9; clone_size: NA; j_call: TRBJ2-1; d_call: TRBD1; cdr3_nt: TGTGCCAGCAGCTTTCGGGACAGGGTTAACAATGAGCAGTTCTTC; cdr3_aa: CASSFRDRVNNEQFF
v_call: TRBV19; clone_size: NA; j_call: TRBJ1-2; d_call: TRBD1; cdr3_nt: TGTGCCAGTAGTATGGACAGGTCCGGAAGCTATGGCTACACCTTC; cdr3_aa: CASSMDRSGSYGYTF
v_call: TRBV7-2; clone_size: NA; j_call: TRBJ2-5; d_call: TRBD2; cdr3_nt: TGTGCCAGCAGCGGCGGACTAGCGGGAAGGGTGACCCAGTACTTC; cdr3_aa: CASSGGLAGRVTQYF
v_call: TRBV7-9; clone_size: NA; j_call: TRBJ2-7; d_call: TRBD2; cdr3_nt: TGTGCCAGCAGCTTTGGGGGAGGGAGCTACGAGCAGTACTTC; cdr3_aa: CASSFGGGSYEQYF
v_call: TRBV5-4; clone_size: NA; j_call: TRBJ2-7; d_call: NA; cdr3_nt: TGTGCCAGCAGCTTGCCGAGGGTAGGTCCTTACGAGCAGTACTTC; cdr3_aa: CASSLPRVGPYEQYF
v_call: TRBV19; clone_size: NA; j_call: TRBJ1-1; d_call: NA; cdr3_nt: TGTGCCAGTAGTTCAGGCGGGAGACCGAACACTGAAGCTTTCTTT; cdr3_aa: CASSSGGRPNTEAFF
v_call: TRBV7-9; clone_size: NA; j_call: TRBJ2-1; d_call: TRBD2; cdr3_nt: TGTGCCAGCAGCTTAGCGCCACTAGCGGGTTACAATGAGCAGTTCTTC; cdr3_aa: CASSLAPLAGYNEQFF
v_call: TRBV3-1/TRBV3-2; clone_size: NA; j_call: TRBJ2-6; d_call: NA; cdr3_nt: TGTGCCAGCAGCCAACAGACAGCCCTCGCTGGGGCCAACGTCCTGACTTTC; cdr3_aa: CASSQQTALAGANVLTF
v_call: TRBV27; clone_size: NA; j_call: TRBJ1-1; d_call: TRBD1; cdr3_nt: TGTGCCAGCAGTTTACGGACAGGGACTGAAGCTTTCTTT; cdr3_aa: CASSLRTGTEAFF
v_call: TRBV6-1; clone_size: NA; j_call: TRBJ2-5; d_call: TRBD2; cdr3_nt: TGTGCCAGCAGTGAGCAGGGAGGGGTGGGAGAGACCCAGTACTTC; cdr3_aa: CASSEQGGVGETQYF
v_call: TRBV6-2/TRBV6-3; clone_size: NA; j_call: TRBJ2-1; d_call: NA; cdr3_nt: TGTGCCAGCAGTTACTTCTTCACAGAGCAGTTCTTC; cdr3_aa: CASSYFFTEQFF
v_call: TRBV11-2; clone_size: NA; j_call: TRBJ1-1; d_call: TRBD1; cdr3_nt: TGTGCCAGCAGCTACTCGTGGGACAGGGAAACTGAAGCTTTCTTT; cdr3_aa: CASSYSWDRETEAFF
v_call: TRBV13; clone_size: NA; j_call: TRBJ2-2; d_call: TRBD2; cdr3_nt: TGTGCCAGCAGCTTAGTACGCGGGAGGAACACCGGGGAGCTGTTTTTT; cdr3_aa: CASSLVRGRNTGELFF
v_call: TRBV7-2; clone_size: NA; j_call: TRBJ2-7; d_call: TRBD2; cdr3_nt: TGTGCCAGCAGCTTTAGCGGGGCCTCCTACGAGCAGTACTTC; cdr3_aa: CASSFSGASYEQYF
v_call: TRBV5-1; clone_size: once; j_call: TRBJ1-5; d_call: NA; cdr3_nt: TGCGCCAGCAGCTTTGAGGGTTATAGCAATCAGCCCCAGCATTTT; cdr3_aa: CASSFEGYSNQPQHF
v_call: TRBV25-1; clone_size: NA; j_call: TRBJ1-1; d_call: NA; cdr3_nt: TGTGCCAGCAGTGACCTCCTTGCGGCGAACACTGAAGCTTTCTTT; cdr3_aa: CASSDLLAANTEAFF
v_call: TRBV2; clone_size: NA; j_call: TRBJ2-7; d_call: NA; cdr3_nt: TGTGCCAGCAGTGCCCCCCTGGAGCTCGGGAGCTACGAGCAGTACTTC; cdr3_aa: CASSAPLELGSYEQYF
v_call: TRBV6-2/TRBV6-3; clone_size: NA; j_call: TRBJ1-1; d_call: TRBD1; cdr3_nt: TGTGCCAGCAGTTATCCGGGACAGGGGAACACTGAAGCTTTCTTT; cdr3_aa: CASSYPGQGNTEAFF
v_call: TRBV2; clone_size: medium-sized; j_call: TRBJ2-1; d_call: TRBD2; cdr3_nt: TGTGCCAGCCAGGGACTAGCGGCCCCGTTCTTC; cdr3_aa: CASQGLAAPFF
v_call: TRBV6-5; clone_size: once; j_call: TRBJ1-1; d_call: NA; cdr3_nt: TGTGCCAGCAGTTTCAGGGGTTCCCCTACTGAAGCTTTCTTT; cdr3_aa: CASSFRGSPTEAFF
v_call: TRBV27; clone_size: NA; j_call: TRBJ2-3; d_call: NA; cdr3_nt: TGTGCCACCGACCAGGGGGTAGCGGTGGGGGGCACAGATACGCAGTATTTT; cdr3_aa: CATDQGVAVGGTDTQYF